The clone carrying this TCR beta chain has a count of ten or more. TCRdb ran MiXCR on the reads and lists one entry per CDR3 protein. Among more than 650,000 distinct CDR3 sequences listed, 35% were seen once. The data were taken from a study of T cell repertoires in cytomegalovirus infection. Specimen: PBMCs. The receptor's source is a human donor in good health (CMV status not recorded). Some clones in this sample may be carry-over from other donors' samples.

The CDR3 protein is CITGPSSNTGELFF. CDR3 bases: TGTATAACAGGGCCCTCGTCGAACACCGGGGAGCTGTTTTTT. The chain couples TRBV7-9 to TRBJ2-2; D is perhaps TRBD1 (6 bases). CDR1 is SEHNR, CDR2 FQNEAQ, per germline (reference sequence). This CDR3 region has 14 residues.